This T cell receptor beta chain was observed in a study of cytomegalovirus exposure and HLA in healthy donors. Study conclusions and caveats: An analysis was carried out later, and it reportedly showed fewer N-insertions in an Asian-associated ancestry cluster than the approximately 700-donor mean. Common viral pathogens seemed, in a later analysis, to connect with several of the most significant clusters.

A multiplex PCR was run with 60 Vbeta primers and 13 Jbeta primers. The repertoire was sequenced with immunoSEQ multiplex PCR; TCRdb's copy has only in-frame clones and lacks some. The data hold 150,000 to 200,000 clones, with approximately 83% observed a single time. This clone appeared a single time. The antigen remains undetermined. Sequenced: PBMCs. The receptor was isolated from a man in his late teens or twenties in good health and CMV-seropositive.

CDR3 in amino acids: CASSLLTGNGYTF. In DNA, the CDR3 is TGTGCCAGCAGCCTCCTGACAGGCAATGGCTACACCTTC. The chain recombines TRBV7-9 with TRBJ1-2, with D possibly matching TRBD1 (6 bases). CDR1 is SEHNR, CDR2 FQNEAQ, per germline (reference sequence). V was trimmed by 5 bases and J by 6 bases, leaving 13 bases between them. The CDR3 spans 13 residues.